Below are 27 T cell receptor beta chains sequenced from a single sample in a study of blood T cell repertoires in COVID-19. Profiled with immunoSEQ multiplex PCR; TCRdb holds only in-frame clones, not every one. Among hundreds of thousands of clones listed, 65% to 90% were seen once. Sequenced sample: peripheral blood. These receptors all stem from a human donor in a cohort sampled during active COVID-19.

The chain combines TRBV7-3 with TRBJ1-1, with D perhaps matching TRBD1 (6 bases). Germline loops: CDR1 SGHTA, CDR2 FQGTGA. The CDR3 totals 13 residues. Deletions cut 3 bases from V and 5 bases from J, with 10 bases between. CDR3 sequence (DNA): TGTGCCAGCAGCTTGGACAGTCGAACTGAAGCTTTCTTT. As protein: CASSLDSRTEAFF.

The chain is built from TRBV5-1 and TRBJ1-2; possibly TRBD1 for D (5 bases). The CDR3 totals 15 residues. Germline V CDR1 and CDR2: SGHRS, YFSETQ. The V gene lost 0 bases and the J gene lost 0 bases, with 9 bases spanning the gap. The CDR3, as DNA: TGCGCCAGCAGCTTGGCGCCAGGGCCTAACTATGGCTACACCTTC. The encoded protein is CASSLAPGPNYGYTF.

V is TRBV4-1 and J is TRBJ2-6; the match to TRBD1 covers 7 bases. CDR3 length: 19 amino acids. V was pared by 0 bases and J by 0 bases, with 8 bases of the junction left unmatched. Germline CDR1 and CDR2: MGHRA and YSYEKL. CDR3: CASSQDWDSQRSGANVLTF. The CDR3 DNA sequence: TGCGCCAGCAGCCAAGATTGGGACAGCCAACGCTCTGGGGCCAACGTCCTGACTTTC.

Many counts were recorded for this clone. The chain uses TRBV11-2 and TRBJ1-6, with D unresolved. Germline CDR1 reads SGHAT; CDR2 reads FQNNGV. Trimming pared 0 bases from V and 6 bases from J, leaving 9 bases between. There are 15 residues in the CDR3. CDR3 coding DNA: TGTGCCAGCAGCTTAGATCCAGCGGCTAATTCACCCCTCCACTTT. Amino acids: CASSLDPAANSPLHF.

The chain recombines TRBV10-2 with TRBJ2-3; TRBD1 matches at 7 bases. CDR1 and CDR2 (germline): WSHSY, SAAADI. This CDR3 has 14 amino acids. J was trimmed by 2 bases and V by 6 bases; bases with no gene match: 5. CDR3 nucleotide sequence: TGCGCCAGCAGAGACAGGGATGCCACAGATACGCAGTATTTT. Its translation is CASRDRDATDTQYF.

The V gene is TRBV28, the J gene TRBJ1-1, with a tentative D call TRBD1 (6 bases). In germline, CDR1 is MDHEN, CDR2 SYDVKM. CDR3 length: 11 residues. V was trimmed by 5 bases and J by 12 bases, leaving 13 bases between them. This CDR3 reads CASSPRTETFF. The CDR3 bases are TGTGCCAGCAGTCCCCGGACAGAAACTTTCTTT.

This chain uses TRBV25-1 with TRBJ2-1, with D tentatively TRBD2 (6 bases). The V end lost 6 bases, the J end lost 14 bases, and 14 bases lay between the germline ends. CDR1 and CDR2 (germline): MGHDK, SYGVNS. The length of the CDR3 is 11 residues. This chain's CDR3 is CASSGGVREFF. The CDR3, as DNA: TGTGCCAGCAGCGGGGGTGTCAGGGAGTTCTTC.

The rearrangement uses TRBV7-2 and TRBJ1-1, with D unclear. The CDR3 is 14 residues long. The germline gives CDR1 SGHTA, CDR2 FQGNSA. V lost 7 bases to trimming and J lost 10 bases, with 22 bases between them. DNA of the CDR3: TGTGCCAGCATCGATTCTATCGGGAGTTTGTTAGCTTTCTTT. It specifies CASIDSIGSLLAFF.

This chain uses TRBV25-1 with TRBJ2-7, with TRBD2 matching 10 bases. The CDR3 length is 14 residues. Germline lookup yields CDR1 MGHDK and CDR2 SYGVNS. Germline trimming cut 4 bases from V and 7 bases from J; bases unmatched to any gene: 7. The CDR3 is CASSGTAGGTEQYF. DNA for the CDR3: TGTGCCAGCAGTGGAACAGCGGGGGGGACAGAGCAGTACTTC.

This chain links TRBV7-3 with TRBJ1-2; 7 nucleotides match TRBD1. This CDR3 contains 15 residues. With 5 bases clipped from V and 0 bases from J, the junction kept 6 bases outside the gene matches. CDR1 SGHTA and CDR2 FQGTGA come from the germline V gene. CDR3 sequence: CASSPRDRSNYGYTF. DNA for the CDR3: TGTGCCAGCAGCCCCCGGGACAGATCTAACTATGGCTACACCTTC.

The genes are TRBV12-5 and TRBJ1-2; 8 nucleotides match TRBD1. Trimming cost V 6 bases and J 7 bases; bases outside gene matches: 7. This CDR3 spans 13 amino acids. Germline lookup yields CDR1 LGHNT and CDR2 FRNRAP. The CDR3 nucleotides read TGTGCTAGTGGAAAGGACAGGGTTGGTGGCTACACCTTC. The encoded protein is CASGKDRVGGYTF.

This chain links TRBV27 with TRBJ2-7; weak D call: TRBD1 (6 bases). This CDR3 has 14 residues. Germline CDR1 is MNHEY and CDR2 is SMNVEV (reference sequence). Trimming pared 3 bases from V and 7 bases from J, leaving 16 bases between. The CDR3 spells CASSFGGRSGEQYF. CDR3 DNA sequence: TGTGCCAGCAGTTTTGGGGGCCGATCGGGGGAGCAGTACTTC.

The chain is built from TRBV14 and TRBJ2-1; 8 positions match TRBD1. The germline gives CDR1 SGHDN, CDR2 FVKESK. V lost 1 base, J lost 12 bases, and 11 bases stayed unmatched. The CDR3 spans 15 residues. CDR3: CASSQGGTGGFRQFF. CDR3 coding DNA: TGTGCCAGCAGCCAAGGGGGGACAGGTGGGTTTCGGCAGTTCTTC. Drawing the rest from reference TRBV14 and TRBJ2-1, the complete variable domain is EAGVTQFPSHSVIEKGQTVTLRCDPISGHDNLYWYRRVMGKEIKFLLHFVKESKQDESGMPNNRFLAERTGGTYSTLKVQPAELEDSGVYFCASSQGGTGGFRQFFGPGTRLTVL.

The chain uses TRBV3-1 (or the pseudogene TRBV3-2) and TRBJ2-3; TRBD2 matches at 10 bases. The length of the CDR3 is 14 residues. Per germline, CDR1 LGHDT and CDR2 YNNKEL (reference sequence). With 1 base clipped from V and 7 bases from J, the junction kept 2 bases outside the gene matches. As DNA, the CDR3 is TGTGCCAGCAGCCAAGCTAGCGGGGGATATACGCAGTATTTT. Its protein is CASSQASGGYTQYF.

This chain uses TRBV24-1 with TRBJ2-1, with 7 bases lining up with TRBD1. The CDR3 spans 17 residues. The J segment lost 0 bases and the V segment lost 3 bases, leaving 7 bases of the junction unmatched. CDR1 KGHDR and CDR2 SFDVKD come from the germline V gene. CDR3 protein: CATSDPGDSTSYNEQFF. The DNA for the CDR3 is TGTGCCACCAGTGATCCCGGGGACAGCACCTCCTACAATGAGCAGTTCTTC.

The rearrangement uses TRBV15 and TRBJ2-3, with 7 nucleotides matching TRBD1. This CDR3 contains 16 residues. Germline assignment: CDR1 LNHNV and CDR2 YYDKDF (reference sequence). V was clipped by 5 bases and J by 0 bases; unmatched bases: 8. Here the CDR3 reads CATSGGQATSTDTQYF. CDR3 bases: TGTGCCACCAGCGGCGGACAGGCAACTAGCACAGATACGCAGTATTTT.

The gene calls are TRBV25-1 and TRBJ2-7, with 9 bases that match TRBD1. The CDR3 covers 15 residues. The junction had 6 bases not matched to a gene; V was cut back by 3 bases and J by 3 bases. Looked up from germline, CDR1 is MGHDK and CDR2 is SYGVNS. The CDR3 bases are TGTGCCAGCAGTGATTGGGGGACAGGGAACTACGAGCAGTACTTC. This encodes CASSDWGTGNYEQYF.

The chain employs TRBV2 and TRBJ1-3, with D perhaps matching TRBD1 (5 bases). Between the trimmed V and J ends, which lost 6 bases and 5 bases, there was a span of 5 bases. CDR1 and CDR2 from the germline V gene are SNHLY and FYNNEI. There are 11 residues in the CDR3. The CDR3 DNA is TGTGCCAGCAGGGACAGAAACACCATATATTTT. Its translation: CASRDRNTIYF.

The V and J genes are TRBV29-1 and TRBJ1-2, with TRBD1 matching 9 bases. Germline CDR1 SQVTM, CDR2 ANQGSEA. The CDR3 extends over 14 amino acids. Trimming removed 6 bases from V and 0 bases from J; junction bases left unmatched: 5. The CDR3 spells CSVPGTGTNYGYTF. The CDR3 nucleotides read TGCAGCGTACCCGGGACAGGGACTAACTATGGCTACACCTTC.

The chain has TRBV5-6 and TRBJ2-7; D is ambiguous. Germline-derived CDR1 and CDR2 are SGHDT and YYEEEE. V was clipped by 0 bases and J by 3 bases, with 13 bases between them. The CDR3 length is 15 residues. In nucleotides, the CDR3 is TGTGCCAGCAGCTTGGGAGGTCTCGCGATCTACGAGCAGTACTTC. Translation gives CASSLGGLAIYEQYF. The full variable domain, rest sourced from reference TRBV5-6 and TRBJ2-7, is DAGVTQSPTHLIKTRGQQVTLRCSPKSGHDTVSWYQQALGQGPQFIFQYYEEEERQRGNFPDRFSGHQFPNYSSELNVNALLLGDSALYLCASSLGGLAIYEQYFGPGTRLTVT.

CDR3 loop: CASIGGSNTGELFF. CDR3 in DNA: TGTGCCAGCATAGGGGGTTCGAACACCGGGGAGCTGTTTTTT. The chain has TRBV6-5 and TRBJ2-2; D might be TRBD1 (6 bases). This CDR3 is 14 amino acids long. V lost 7 bases to trimming and J lost 0 bases, with 9 bases between them. The germline CDR1 and CDR2 sequences are MNHEY and SVGAGI.

This clone appeared a few times. J is TRBJ1-6 and V is TRBV7-6, with TRBD1 identical over 7 bases. Trimming took 3 bases from V and 6 from J; bases not matched to a gene: 2. The CDR3 consists of 14 residues. Germline V CDR1 and CDR2: SGHVS, FNYEAQ. CDR3 residues: CASSLTGINSPLHF. The CDR3 coding sequence is TGTGCCAGCAGCTTGACAGGGATTAATTCACCCCTCCACTTT.

The chain recombines TRBV6-5 with TRBJ2-2, with 9 bases that match TRBD1. V was pared by 5 bases and J by 6 bases, with 7 bases of the junction left unmatched. CDR3 length: 15 amino acids. Germline-derived CDR1 and CDR2 are MNHEY and SVGAGI. The chain's CDR3 is CASSRRTGEAGELFF. CDR3 nucleotide sequence: TGTGCCAGCAGTAGGAGGACAGGGGAGGCCGGGGAGCTGTTTTTT.

This clone was picked up one time. The CDR3 coding sequence is TGTGCCAGCAGCTCCAGGGGGACCCAGTACTTC. This codes for CASSSRGTQYF. The J gene is TRBJ2-5, the V gene TRBV7-2; D perhaps matches TRBD1 (6 bases). Germline V gene data show CDR1 as SGHTA and CDR2 as FQGNSA. The CDR3 sequence is 11 residues long. Trimming cost V 4 bases and J 7 bases, with 7 bases left between them.

V gene TRBV6-4 combines with J gene TRBJ2-3, with 11 positions matching TRBD2. The junction had 8 bases not matched to a gene; V was cut back by 6 bases and J by 6 bases. Germline CDR1 and CDR2: MRHNA and SNTAGT. The length of the CDR3 is 15 residues. The CDR3 DNA reads TGTGCCAGCAGGGAAGTAGCGGGGGGGCAGGATACGCAGTATTTT. Protein product: CASREVAGGQDTQYF.

The rearrangement joins TRBV6-1 to TRBJ1-4; D gene ambiguous. V gave up 1 base and J gave up 6 bases, with 12 bases separating them. The CDR3 length is 15 residues. Germline CDR1 MNHNS, CDR2 SASEGT. The CDR3 DNA reads as TGTGCCAGCAGTGAAGTAGCCAGCAGCGATGAAAAACTGTTTTTT. Its translation: CASSEVASSDEKLFF.

This rearrangement joins TRBV7-8 to TRBJ1-5; tentative D call: TRBD1 (5 bases). The CDR3 is 17 residues long. The germline V gene has CDR1 SGHVS and CDR2 FQNEAQ. The germline V and J ends were trimmed by 1 base and 1 base, with 14 bases remaining between them. CDR3 nucleotide sequence: TGTGCCAGCAGCTTAGATCCCCGGACAAGGAGCAATCAGCCCCAGCATTTT. It yields the protein CASSLDPRTRSNQPQHF.